This T cell receptor (beta chain) was captured by sequencing in a study of response to subunit inactivated influenza vaccine. One entry per CDR3 protein results from TCRdb running MiXCR on the RT-PCR reads. The sample lists about 520,000 distinct CDR3 sequences, about 25% seen once, with approximately 2% in the top ten. The CDR3 loop spans 16 amino acids. Germline-derived CDR1 and CDR2 are SNHLY and FYNNEI. Trimming took 1 base from V and 2 from J; bases not matched to a gene: 5. The starting material was CD4+ T cells sorted from PBMCs, obtained about 5 days after vaccination. This TCR was recovered from a man in his fifties who received an inactivated influenza vaccine. The chain employs TRBV2 and TRBJ1-5, with 7 positions matching TRBD1. In DNA form, the CDR3 reads TGTGCCAGCAGTGAAGTGGGCAGGGGGGGCAATCAGCCCCAGCATTTT. It is translated as CASSEVGRGGNQPQHF.